The following is a T cell receptor (beta chain) sequence with its context. The CDR3 sequence is 13 residues long. V dropped 8 bases and J dropped 2 bases, with 13 bases sitting between them. Germline-derived CDR1 and CDR2 are MNHEY and SVGEGT. These data are taken from a study of T cells in Graves' hyperthyroidism and ophthalmopathy. RNA transcripts gave rise to amplified TCR beta CDR3 regions. HTBI primers were the set used in a first-round RT-PCR of the TCR CDR3. TCRdb independently ran MiXCR on the multiplex PCR reads; one entry per CDR3 protein. Of under 350,000 distinct CDR3 sequences listed, 15% to 20% are singletons.

Sequenced: blood. The chain recombines TRBV6-2 or TRBV6-3 with TRBJ2-7; no firm D call. The origin of this receptor is a woman aged 45-65 years with Graves' hyperthyroidism. This CDR3 reads CASSVLIAYEQYF. CDR3 nucleotide sequence: TGTGCCAGCTCGGTACTTATCGCCTACGAGCAGTACTTC.